This T cell receptor beta chain was sequenced during a study of shared clonotypes between healthy human individuals. For the study at large: Plates per donor: three CD4 naive, three CD4 memory, two CD8 naive, one CD8 memory.

Original handling: From ImmunoSEQ came sequences covering only the junction and carrying no quality scores, so filtering differed. The data were produced by immunoSEQ multiplex PCR, yet TCRdb's version contains in-frame clones alone and is incomplete. V and J calls plus clone size are reproduced from that table; the DNA served to infer D and trimming. The top ten hold roughly 0.13% of the sample, which has 2 million to 2.5 million clones, approximately 96% seen once. The germline CDR1 and CDR2 sequences are MDHEN and SYDVKM. Trimming shortened V by 3 bases and J by 2 bases, and 7 bases separated the two germline ends. This CDR3 region has 13 residues. About this clone itself: The same CDR3 is also encoded by other DNA sequences in this sample.

The material sequenced was naive CD4+ T cells sorted from blood. Subset indicated: CD45RA+ positively selected. The TCR comes from a man aged 18 to 29 in good health. V and J are TRBV28 and TRBJ1-2; the D gene is possibly TRBD1 (6 bases). CDR3 in amino acids: CASSFRGNYGYTF. The CDR3 bases are TGTGCCAGCAGTTTCAGGGGCAACTATGGCTACACCTTC.